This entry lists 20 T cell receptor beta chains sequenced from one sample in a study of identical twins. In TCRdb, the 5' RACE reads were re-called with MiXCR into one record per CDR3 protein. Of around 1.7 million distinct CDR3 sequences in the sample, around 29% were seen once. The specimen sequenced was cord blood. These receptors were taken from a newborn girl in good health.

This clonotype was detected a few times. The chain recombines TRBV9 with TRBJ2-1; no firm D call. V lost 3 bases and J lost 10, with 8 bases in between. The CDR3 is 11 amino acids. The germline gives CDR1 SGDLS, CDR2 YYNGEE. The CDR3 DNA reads TGTGCCAGCAGCGCTTATGGAGAGCAGTTCTTC. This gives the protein CASSAYGEQFF.

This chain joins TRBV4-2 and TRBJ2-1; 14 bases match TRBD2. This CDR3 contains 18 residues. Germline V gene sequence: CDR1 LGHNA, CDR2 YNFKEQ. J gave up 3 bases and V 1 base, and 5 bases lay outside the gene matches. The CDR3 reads CASSQVGGLAGDYNEQFF. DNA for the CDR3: TGTGCCAGCAGCCAAGTGGGGGGACTAGCGGGGGACTACAATGAGCAGTTCTTC.

The CDR3 spells CASSLGTGGGRNTEAFF. The CDR3 DNA is TGCGCCAGCAGCTTGGGGACTGGGGGAGGGAGGAACACTGAAGCTTTCTTT. The chain links TRBV5-1 to TRBJ1-1; possible D gene TRBD1, 5 bases. The germline V gene encodes CDR1 SGHRS and CDR2 YFSETQ. This CDR3 has 17 residues. V was pared by 0 bases and J by 1 base, with 16 bases between. Full variable domain (missing parts from reference TRBV5-1 and TRBJ1-1): KAGVTQTPRYLIKTRGQQVTLSCSPISGHRSVSWYQQTPGQGLQFLFEYFSETQRNKGNFPGRFSGRQFSNSRSEMNVSTLELGDSALYLCASSLGTGGGRNTEAFFGQGTRLTVV.

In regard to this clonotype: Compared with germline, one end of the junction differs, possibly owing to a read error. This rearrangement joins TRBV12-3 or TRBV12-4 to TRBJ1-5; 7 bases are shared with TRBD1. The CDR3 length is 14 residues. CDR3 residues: CASSKTGVNQPRHF. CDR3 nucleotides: TGTGCCAGCAGTAAAACAGGGGTCAATCAGCCCCGGCATTTT.

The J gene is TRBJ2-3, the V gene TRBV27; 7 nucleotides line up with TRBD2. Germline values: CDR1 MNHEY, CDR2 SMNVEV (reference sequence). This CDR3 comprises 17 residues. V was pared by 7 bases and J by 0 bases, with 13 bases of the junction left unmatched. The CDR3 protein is CASTLSRGVTSTDTQYF. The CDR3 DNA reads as TGTGCCAGCACCCTCTCCCGGGGGGTTACTAGCACAGATACGCAGTATTTT.

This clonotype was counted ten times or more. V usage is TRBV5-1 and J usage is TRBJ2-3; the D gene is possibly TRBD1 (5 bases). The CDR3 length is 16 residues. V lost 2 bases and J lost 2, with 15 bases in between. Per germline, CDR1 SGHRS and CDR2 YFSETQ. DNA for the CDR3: TGCGCCAGCAGCTTTACAGGCCCCCAAAACACAGATACGCAGTATTTT. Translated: CASSFTGPQNTDTQYF. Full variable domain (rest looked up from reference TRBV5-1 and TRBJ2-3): KAGVTQTPRYLIKTRGQQVTLSCSPISGHRSVSWYQQTPGQGLQFLFEYFSETQRNKGNFPGRFSGRQFSNSRSEMNVSTLELGDSALYLCASSFTGPQNTDTQYFGPGTRLTVL.

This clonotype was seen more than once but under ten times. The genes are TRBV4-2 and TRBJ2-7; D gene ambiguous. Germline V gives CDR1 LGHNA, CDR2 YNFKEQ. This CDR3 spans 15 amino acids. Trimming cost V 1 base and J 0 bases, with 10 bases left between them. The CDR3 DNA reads TGTGCCAGCAGCCAAGTGATGGTCCCCTCCTACGAGCAGTACTTC. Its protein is CASSQVMVPSYEQYF.

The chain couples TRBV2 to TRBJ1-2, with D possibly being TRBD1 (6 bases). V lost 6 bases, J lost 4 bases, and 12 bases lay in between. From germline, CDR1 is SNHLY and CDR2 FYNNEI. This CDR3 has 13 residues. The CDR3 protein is CASRAGEAYGYTF. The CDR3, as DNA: TGTGCCAGCAGGGCAGGGGAGGCCTATGGCTACACCTTC.

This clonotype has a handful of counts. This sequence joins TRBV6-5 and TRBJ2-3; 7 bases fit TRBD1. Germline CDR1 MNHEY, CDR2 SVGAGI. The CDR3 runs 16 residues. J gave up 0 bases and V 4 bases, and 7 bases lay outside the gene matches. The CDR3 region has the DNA TGTGCCAGCAGTTGGGTAGGGGGCTCTAGCACAGATACGCAGTATTTT. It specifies CASSWVGGSSTDTQYF.

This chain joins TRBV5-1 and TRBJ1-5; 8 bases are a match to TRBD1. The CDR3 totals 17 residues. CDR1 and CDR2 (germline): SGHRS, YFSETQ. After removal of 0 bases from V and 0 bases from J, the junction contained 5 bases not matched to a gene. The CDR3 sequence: CASSLGGQDPSNQPQHF. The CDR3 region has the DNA TGCGCCAGCAGCTTGGGGGGACAGGACCCTAGCAATCAGCCCCAGCATTTT.

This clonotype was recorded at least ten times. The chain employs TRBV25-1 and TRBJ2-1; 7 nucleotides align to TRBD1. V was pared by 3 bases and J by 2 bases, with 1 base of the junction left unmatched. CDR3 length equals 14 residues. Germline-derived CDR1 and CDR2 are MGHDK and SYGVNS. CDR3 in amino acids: CASSETGTYNEQFF. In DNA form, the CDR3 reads TGTGCCAGCAGTGAGACAGGGACCTACAATGAGCAGTTCTTC.

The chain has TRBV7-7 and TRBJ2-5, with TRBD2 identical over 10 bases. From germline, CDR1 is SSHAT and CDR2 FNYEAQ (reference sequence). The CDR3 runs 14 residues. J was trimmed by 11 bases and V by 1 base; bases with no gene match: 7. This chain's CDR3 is CASSLGEGLAEQYF. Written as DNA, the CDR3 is TGTGCCAGCAGCTTAGGGGAAGGACTAGCGGAGCAGTACTTC.

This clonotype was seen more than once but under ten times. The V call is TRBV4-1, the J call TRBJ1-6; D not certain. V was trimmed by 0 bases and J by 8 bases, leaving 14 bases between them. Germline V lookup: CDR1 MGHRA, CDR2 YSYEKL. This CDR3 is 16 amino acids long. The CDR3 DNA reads TGCGCCAGCAGCCAAGATGGGTACGGGTTGCATTCACCCCTCCACTTT. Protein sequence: CASSQDGYGLHSPLHF.

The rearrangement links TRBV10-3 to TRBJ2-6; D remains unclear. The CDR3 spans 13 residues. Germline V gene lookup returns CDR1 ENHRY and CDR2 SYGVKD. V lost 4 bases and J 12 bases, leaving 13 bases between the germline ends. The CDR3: CAISGTAFGVLTF. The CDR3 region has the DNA TGTGCCATCAGTGGGACGGCTTTCGGCGTCCTGACTTTC.

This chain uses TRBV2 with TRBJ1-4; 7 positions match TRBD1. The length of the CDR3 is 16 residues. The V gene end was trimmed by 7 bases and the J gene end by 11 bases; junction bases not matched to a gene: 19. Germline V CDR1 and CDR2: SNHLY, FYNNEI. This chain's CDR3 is CASIELLRGGAGKLFF. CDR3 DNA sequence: TGTGCCAGCATCGAGCTTTTGAGAGGGGGCGCCGGGAAACTGTTTTTT.

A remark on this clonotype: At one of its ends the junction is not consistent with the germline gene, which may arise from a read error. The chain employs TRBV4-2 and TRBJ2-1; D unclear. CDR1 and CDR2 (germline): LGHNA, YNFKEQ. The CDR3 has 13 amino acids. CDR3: CASSQLQKRVPSF. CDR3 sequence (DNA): TGTGCCAGCAGCCAGCTTCAGAAGCGTGTCCCGTCCTTC.

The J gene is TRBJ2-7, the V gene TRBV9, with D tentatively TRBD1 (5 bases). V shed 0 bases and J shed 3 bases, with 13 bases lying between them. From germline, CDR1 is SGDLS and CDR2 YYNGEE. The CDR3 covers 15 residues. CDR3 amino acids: CASSVGGSRVYEQYF. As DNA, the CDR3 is TGTGCCAGCAGCGTAGGGGGCTCCCGCGTCTACGAGCAGTACTTC. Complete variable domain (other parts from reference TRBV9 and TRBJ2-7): DSGVTQTPKHLITATGQRVTLRCSPRSGDLSVYWYQQSLDQGLQFLIQYYNGEERAKGNILERFSAQQFPDLHSELNLSSLELGDSALYFCASSVGGSRVYEQYFGPGTRLTVT.

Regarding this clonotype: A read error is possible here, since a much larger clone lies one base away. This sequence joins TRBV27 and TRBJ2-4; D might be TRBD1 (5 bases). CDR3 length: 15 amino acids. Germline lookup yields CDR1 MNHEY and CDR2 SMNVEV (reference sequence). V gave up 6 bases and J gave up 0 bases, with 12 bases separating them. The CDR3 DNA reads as TGTGCCAGCAGCCAAGGGGCAGTAGCCAAAAACATTCAGTACTTC. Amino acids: CASSQGAVAKNIQYF.

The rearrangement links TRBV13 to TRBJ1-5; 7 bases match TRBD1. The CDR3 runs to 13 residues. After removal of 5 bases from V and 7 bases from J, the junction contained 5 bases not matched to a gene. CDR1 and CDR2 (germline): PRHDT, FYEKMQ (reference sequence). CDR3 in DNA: TGTGCCAGCAGCACAGGGGAAGGCCAGCCCCAGCATTTT. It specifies CASSTGEGQPQHF.

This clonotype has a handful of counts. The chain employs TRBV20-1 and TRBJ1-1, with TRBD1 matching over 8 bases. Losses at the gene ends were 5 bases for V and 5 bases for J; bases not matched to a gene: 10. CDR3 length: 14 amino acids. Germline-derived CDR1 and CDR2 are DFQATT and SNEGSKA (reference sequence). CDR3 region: CSAGGQGSWTEAFF. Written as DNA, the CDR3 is TGCAGTGCTGGAGGACAGGGAAGTTGGACTGAAGCTTTCTTT.